The 3 T cell receptor beta chains below all came from one sample that was sequenced in a study of PD-L1 blockade in urothelial cancer. The protocol was immunoSEQ multiplex PCR, while the TCRdb copy is restricted to in-frame clones and leaves out a portion. The table shows some 120,000 clones, with about 88% occurring only once. Specified time point: pretreatment peripheral blood. This specimen was PBMCs, taken around atezolizumab (anti-PD-L1) treatment. The origin of the receptors is a man aged 45 to 65 with urothelial cancer.

The chain employs TRBV5-6 and TRBJ1-1; D remains unclear. Trimming removed 4 bases at V and 0 bases at J, with 13 bases between. CDR3 length equals 15 residues. Germline-derived CDR1 and CDR2 are SGHDT and YYEEEE. The CDR3 region is CASSRRRAMNTEAFF. The CDR3 bases are TGTGCCAGCAGCCGGAGGAGGGCGATGAACACTGAAGCTTTCTTT.

This chain connects TRBV2 to TRBJ2-7; 14 nucleotides agree with TRBD2. J lost 5 bases, V lost 6 bases, and 3 bases had no gene match. Germline CDR1 is SNHLY and CDR2 is FYNNEI. The CDR3 is made up of 14 amino acids. This chain's CDR3 is CASSGTSGSHEQYF. The CDR3 DNA follows: TGTGCCAGCAGCGGGACTAGCGGGAGTCACGAGCAGTACTTC.

The rearrangement joins TRBV6-5 to TRBJ2-3; 12 nucleotides align to TRBD2. Germline trimming cut 6 bases from V and 3 bases from J; bases unmatched to any gene: 4. The germline V gene encodes CDR1 MNHEY and CDR2 SVGAGI. CDR3 length: 15 residues. The chain's CDR3 is CASRTSGRQTDTQYF. The CDR3 DNA is TGTGCCAGCAGAACTAGCGGGAGGCAGACAGATACGCAGTATTTT.